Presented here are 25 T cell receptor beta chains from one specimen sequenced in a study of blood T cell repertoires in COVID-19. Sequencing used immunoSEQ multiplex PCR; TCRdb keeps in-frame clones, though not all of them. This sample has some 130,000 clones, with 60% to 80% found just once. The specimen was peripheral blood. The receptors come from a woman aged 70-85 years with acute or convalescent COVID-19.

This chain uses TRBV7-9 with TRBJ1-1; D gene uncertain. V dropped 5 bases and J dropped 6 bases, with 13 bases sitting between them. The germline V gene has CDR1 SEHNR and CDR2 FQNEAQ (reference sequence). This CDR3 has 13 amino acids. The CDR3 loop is CASSPLGNAEAFF. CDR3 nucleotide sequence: TGTGCCAGCAGCCCCCTTGGCAACGCTGAAGCTTTCTTT.

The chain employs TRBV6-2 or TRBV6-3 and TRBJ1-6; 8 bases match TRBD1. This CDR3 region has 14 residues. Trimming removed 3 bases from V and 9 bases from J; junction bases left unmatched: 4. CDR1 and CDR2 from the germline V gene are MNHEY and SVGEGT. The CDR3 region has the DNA TGTGCCAGCAGTTATCAGGGGGCTCGTTCACCCCTCCACTTT. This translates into CASSYQGARSPLHF.

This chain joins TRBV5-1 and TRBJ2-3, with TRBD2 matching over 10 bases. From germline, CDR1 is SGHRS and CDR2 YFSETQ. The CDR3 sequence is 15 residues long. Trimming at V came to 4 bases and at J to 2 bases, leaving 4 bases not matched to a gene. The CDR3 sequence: CASSRTSGITDTQYF. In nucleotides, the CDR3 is TGCGCCAGCAGCCGGACTAGCGGTATCACAGATACGCAGTATTTT.

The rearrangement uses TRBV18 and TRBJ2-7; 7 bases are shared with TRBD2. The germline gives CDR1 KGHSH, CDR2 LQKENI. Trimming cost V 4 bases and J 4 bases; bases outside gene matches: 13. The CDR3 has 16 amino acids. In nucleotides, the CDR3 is TGTGCCAGCTCACTAAGTACCCGGGACTACCAATACGAGCAGTACTTC. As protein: CASSLSTRDYQYEQYF.

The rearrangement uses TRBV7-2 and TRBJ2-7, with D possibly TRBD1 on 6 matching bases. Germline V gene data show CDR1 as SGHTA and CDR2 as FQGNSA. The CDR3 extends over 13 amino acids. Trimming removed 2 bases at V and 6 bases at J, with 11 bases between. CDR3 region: CASSLPTGIEQYF. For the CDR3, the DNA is TGTGCCAGCAGCTTACCCACAGGGATCGAGCAGTACTTC.

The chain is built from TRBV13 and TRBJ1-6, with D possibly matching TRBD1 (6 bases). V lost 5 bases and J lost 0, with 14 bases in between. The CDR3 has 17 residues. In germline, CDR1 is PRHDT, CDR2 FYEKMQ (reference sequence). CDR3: CASSPVDRSSYNSPLHF. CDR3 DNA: TGTGCCAGCAGCCCAGTAGACAGGAGCTCCTATAATTCACCCCTCCACTTT.

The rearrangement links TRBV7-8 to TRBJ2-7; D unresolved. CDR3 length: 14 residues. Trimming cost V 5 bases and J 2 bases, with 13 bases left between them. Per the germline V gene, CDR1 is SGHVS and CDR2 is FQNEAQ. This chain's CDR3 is CASSPAASPYEQYF. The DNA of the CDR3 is TGTGCCAGCAGCCCCGCAGCGTCTCCCTACGAGCAGTACTTC.

In DNA, the CDR3 is TGTGCCAGCAGAAACGTGGGGGGGGAAGCTTTCTTT. Its translation: CASRNVGGEAFF. The chain is built from TRBV25-1 and TRBJ1-1; the D gene is possibly TRBD1 (5 bases). V lost 6 bases and J 8 bases, leaving 13 bases between the germline ends. CDR3 length equals 12 residues. Germline CDR1 is MGHDK and CDR2 is SYGVNS.

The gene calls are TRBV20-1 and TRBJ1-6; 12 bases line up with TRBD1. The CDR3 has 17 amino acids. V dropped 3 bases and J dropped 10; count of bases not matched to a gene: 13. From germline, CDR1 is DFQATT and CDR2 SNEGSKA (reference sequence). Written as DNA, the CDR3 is TGCAGTGCTAGTGCCGGGACAGGGGGCGGAAGAGGGTCACCCCTCCACTTT. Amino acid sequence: CSASAGTGGGRGSPLHF.

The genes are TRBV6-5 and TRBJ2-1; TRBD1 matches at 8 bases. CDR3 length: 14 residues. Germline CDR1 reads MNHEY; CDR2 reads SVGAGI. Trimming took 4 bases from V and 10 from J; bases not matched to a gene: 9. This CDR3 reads CASSLNRQGTEQFF. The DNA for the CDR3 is TGTGCCAGCAGTTTGAATAGACAGGGGACAGAGCAGTTCTTC.

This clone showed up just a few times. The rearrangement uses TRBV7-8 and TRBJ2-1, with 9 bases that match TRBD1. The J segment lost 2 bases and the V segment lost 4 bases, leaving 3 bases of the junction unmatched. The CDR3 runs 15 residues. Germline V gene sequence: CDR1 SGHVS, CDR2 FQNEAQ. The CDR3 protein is CASSSGQGTYNEQFF. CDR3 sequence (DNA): TGTGCCAGCAGCTCGGGACAGGGTACCTACAATGAGCAGTTCTTC.

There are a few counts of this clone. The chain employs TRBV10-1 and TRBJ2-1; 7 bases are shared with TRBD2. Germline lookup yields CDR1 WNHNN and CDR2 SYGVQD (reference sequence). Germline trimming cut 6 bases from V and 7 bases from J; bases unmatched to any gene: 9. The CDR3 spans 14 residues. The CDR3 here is CASSPIGRGNEQFF. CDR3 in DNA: TGCGCCAGCAGCCCGATTGGGAGGGGAAATGAGCAGTTCTTC.

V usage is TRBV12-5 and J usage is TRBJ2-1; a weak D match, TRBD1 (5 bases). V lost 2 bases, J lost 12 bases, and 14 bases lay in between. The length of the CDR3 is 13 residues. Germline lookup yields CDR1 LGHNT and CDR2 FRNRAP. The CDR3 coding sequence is TGTGCTAGTGGTTTGAACACAGGAAGTCGGCAGTTCTTC. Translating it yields CASGLNTGSRQFF.

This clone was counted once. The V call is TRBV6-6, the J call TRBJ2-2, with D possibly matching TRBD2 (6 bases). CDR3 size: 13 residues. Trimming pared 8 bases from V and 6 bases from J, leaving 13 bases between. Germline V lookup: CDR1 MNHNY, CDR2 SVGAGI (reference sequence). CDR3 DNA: TGTGCCAGCCGTTCGGGAGTAGCCGGGGAGCTGTTTTTT. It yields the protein CASRSGVAGELFF.

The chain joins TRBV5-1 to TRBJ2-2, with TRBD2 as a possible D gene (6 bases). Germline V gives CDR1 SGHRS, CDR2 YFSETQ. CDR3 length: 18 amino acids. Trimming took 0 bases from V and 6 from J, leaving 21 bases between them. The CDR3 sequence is CASSLEYARRPGAGELFF. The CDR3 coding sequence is TGCGCCAGCAGCTTGGAGTATGCGAGACGTCCGGGGGCCGGGGAGCTGTTTTTT. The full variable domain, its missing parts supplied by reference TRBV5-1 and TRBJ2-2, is KAGVTQTPRYLIKTRGQQVTLSCSPISGHRSVSWYQQTPGQGLQFLFEYFSETQRNKGNFPGRFSGRQFSNSRSEMNVSTLELGDSALYLCASSLEYARRPGAGELFFGEGSRLTVL.

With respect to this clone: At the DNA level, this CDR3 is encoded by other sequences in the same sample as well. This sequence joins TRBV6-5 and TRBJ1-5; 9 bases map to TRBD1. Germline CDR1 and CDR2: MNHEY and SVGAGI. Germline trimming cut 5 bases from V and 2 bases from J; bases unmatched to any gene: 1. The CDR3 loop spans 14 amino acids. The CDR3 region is CASSRTGGNQPQHF. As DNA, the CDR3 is TGTGCCAGCAGTCGGACAGGGGGCAATCAGCCCCAGCATTTT.

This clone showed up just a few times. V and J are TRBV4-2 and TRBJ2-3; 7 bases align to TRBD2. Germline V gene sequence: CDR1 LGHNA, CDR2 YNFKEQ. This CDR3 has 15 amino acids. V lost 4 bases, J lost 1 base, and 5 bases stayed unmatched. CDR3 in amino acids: CASSRGLGGTDTQYF. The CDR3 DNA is TGTGCCAGCAGCCGCGGACTAGGAGGCACAGATACGCAGTATTTT.

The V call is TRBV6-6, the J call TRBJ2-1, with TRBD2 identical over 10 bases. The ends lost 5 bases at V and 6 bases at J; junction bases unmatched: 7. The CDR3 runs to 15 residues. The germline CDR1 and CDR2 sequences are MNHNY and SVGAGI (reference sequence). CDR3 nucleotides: TGTGCCAGCAGTCCACCCCGGACTAGCGGCAATGAGCAGTTCTTC. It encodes CASSPPRTSGNEQFF.

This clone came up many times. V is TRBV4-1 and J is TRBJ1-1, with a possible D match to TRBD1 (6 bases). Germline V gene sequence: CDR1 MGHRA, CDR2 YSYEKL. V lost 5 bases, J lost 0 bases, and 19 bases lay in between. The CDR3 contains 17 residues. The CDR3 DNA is TGCGCCAGCAGCACACAGATTGGACAGCTGATGAACACTGAAGCTTTCTTT. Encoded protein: CASSTQIGQLMNTEAFF.

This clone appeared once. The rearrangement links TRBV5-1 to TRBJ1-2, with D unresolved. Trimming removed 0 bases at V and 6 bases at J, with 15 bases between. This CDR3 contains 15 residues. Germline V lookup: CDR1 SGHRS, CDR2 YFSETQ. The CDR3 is CASSLAGKLSNGYTF. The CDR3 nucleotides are TGCGCCAGCAGCTTGGCGGGGAAGTTGAGTAATGGCTACACCTTC.

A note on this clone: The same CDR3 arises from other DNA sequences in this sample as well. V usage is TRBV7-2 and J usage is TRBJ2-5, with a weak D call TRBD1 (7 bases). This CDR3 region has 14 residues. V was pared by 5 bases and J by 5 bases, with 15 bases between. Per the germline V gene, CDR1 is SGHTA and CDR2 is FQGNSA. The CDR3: CASSLTGEEETQYF. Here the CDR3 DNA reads TGTGCCAGCAGCCTTACAGGGGAGGAGGAGACCCAGTACTTC.

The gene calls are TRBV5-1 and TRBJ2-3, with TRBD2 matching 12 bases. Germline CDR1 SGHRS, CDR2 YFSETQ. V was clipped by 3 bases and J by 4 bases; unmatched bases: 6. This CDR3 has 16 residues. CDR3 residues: CASSSLTSGSADTQYF. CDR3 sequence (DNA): TGCGCCAGCAGCTCCTTGACTAGCGGGAGTGCAGATACGCAGTATTTT.

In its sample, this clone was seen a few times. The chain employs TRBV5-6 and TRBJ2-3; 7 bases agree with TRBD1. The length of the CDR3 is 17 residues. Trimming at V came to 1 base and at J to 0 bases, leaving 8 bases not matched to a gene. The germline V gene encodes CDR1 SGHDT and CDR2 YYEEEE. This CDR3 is CASSLLVTGFSTDTQYF. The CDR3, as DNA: TGTGCCAGCAGCTTGTTGGTGACAGGGTTTAGCACAGATACGCAGTATTTT.

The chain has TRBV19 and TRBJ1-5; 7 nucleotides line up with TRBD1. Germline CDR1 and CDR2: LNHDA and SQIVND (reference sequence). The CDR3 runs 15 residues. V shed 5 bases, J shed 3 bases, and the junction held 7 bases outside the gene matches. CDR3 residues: CASSVQGTSNQPQHF. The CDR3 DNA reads TGTGCCAGTAGTGTACAGGGGACGTCCAATCAGCCCCAGCATTTT.

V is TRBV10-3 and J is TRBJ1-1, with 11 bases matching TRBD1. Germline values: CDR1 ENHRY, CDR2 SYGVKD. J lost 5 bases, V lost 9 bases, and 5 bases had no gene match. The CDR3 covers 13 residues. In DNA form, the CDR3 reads TGTGCCATATCGGGACAGGGGGAAACTGAAGCTTTCTTT. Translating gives CAISGQGETEAFF.